This is a list of T cell receptor beta chains from one sample in a study of T cell repertoires in cytomegalovirus infection. TCRdb fed the reads into MiXCR, producing one record per CDR3 protein. The sample yields about 130,000 distinct CDR3 sequences, 7% to 9.5% seen once. Sequencing used PBMCs. These receptor sequences come from a human donor in good health (CMV status not recorded). Some clones in this sample may be carry-over from other donors' samples. The conserved cysteine and the conserved F or W are not part of the CDR3 here. A D gene is named only where the DNA matches it firmly. Rows may omit the clone size; those that give it use once, few, many or a size class.

CDR3	D	size	V	J
ASTPTAPGHQPQH	-	few	TRBV28	TRBJ1-5
ASSMDVNQPQH	-	many	TRBV5-1	TRBJ1-5
SARPALLYTQY	-	many	TRBV20-1	TRBJ2-3
ASSYDRFNEKLF	-	many	TRBV7-9	TRBJ1-4
ASSDSLAGVYNEQF	TRBD2	-	TRBV6-4	TRBJ2-1
ASGADNTEAF	-	-	TRBV11-3	TRBJ1-1
ASSFYRDRGPGQPQH	TRBD1	many	TRBV5-5	TRBJ1-5
ASSLDGSPLEQY	-	-	TRBV5-1	TRBJ2-7
ASSLVSSPNTEAF	-	many	TRBV7-8	TRBJ1-1
ASLEQGIRDGYT	-	many	TRBV28	TRBJ1-2
ASSLTGDEQF	TRBD1	many	TRBV7-9	TRBJ2-1
ATSRDAQDYGYT	-	many	TRBV15	TRBJ1-2
ASSLMDNSPLH	-	many	TRBV7-6	TRBJ1-6
ASSLVAGYTDTQY	-	many	TRBV7-3	TRBJ2-3
SARDPASHPCT	-	once	TRBV20-1	TRBJ1-2
ASSLSPRGGGIYNGQF	-	few	TRBV5-1	TRBJ2-1
ASSKVARNYGYT	-	many	TRBV7-2	TRBJ1-2
ASSSGQGSNQPQH	TRBD1	few	TRBV28	TRBJ1-5
ASSSPDRVGVLT	TRBD1	-	TRBV28	TRBJ2-6
ASSLSGWIGGQPQH	-	many	TRBV7-2	TRBJ1-5
ASSLQGGLSNQPQH	-	many	TRBV5-5	TRBJ1-5
ASSRQGFTEAF	TRBD1	many	TRBV14	TRBJ1-1
ASSFLSTDTQY	-	many	TRBV7-8	TRBJ2-3
ASSRRGTDTQY	-	few	TRBV14	TRBJ2-3